This passage covers 21 T cell receptor beta chains from one sample sequenced in a study of blood T cells in healthy people across ages. Primed by a sample-barcoded 5' primer and a J-beta primer mix, a second PCR proceeded for 7 to 11 cycles. TCRdb reprocessed the 5' RACE reads with MiXCR, giving one entry per CDR3 protein. The table shows about 1.4 million distinct CDR3 sequences, with roughly 64% occurring only once. Sequenced sample: blood. These receptors were taken from a man younger than 30 in good health.

This sequence joins TRBV20-1 and TRBJ2-7; D gene unclear. Germline values: CDR1 DFQATT, CDR2 SNEGSKA (reference sequence). Deletions cut 3 bases from V and 2 bases from J, with 14 bases between. This CDR3 has 14 amino acids. The CDR3, as DNA: TGCAGTGCTAGTCCCCCCGCGGACCCCTACGAGCAGTACTTC. The encoded protein is CSASPPADPYEQYF.

The chain has TRBV20-1 and TRBJ2-7, with 7 bases lining up with TRBD1. Germline V gives CDR1 DFQATT, CDR2 SNEGSKA (reference sequence). V was clipped by 5 bases and J by 2 bases; unmatched bases: 0. The CDR3 loop spans 11 amino acids. DNA of the CDR3: TGCAGTGCTGACAGGGCCTACGAGCAGTACTTC. It yields the protein CSADRAYEQYF.

V and J are TRBV20-1 and TRBJ1-1, with a possible D match to TRBD1 (5 bases). CDR3 size: 13 residues. V lost 6 bases, J lost 1 base, and 12 bases lay in between. The germline CDR1 and CDR2 sequences are DFQATT and SNEGSKA (reference sequence). The CDR3 loop reads CSAAGNTNTEAFF. The CDR3 DNA reads TGCAGTGCGGCAGGGAACACGAACACTGAAGCTTTCTTT.

Only a few counts were recorded for this clonotype. This chain joins TRBV7-2 and TRBJ2-7; TRBD2 matches 10 bases. This CDR3 comprises 18 residues. The V and J ends lost 1 base and 0 bases, in that order; junction bases with no gene match: 9. Germline V gene sequence: CDR1 SGHTA, CDR2 FQGNSA. Here the CDR3 DNA reads TGTGCCAGCAGCTTAGGACTAATACGGACTAGCGGCTCCTACGAGCAGTACTTC. It is translated as CASSLGLIRTSGSYEQYF.

This clonotype has a handful of counts. The chain is built from TRBV20-1 and TRBJ2-4, with D unresolved. The J call could be wrong; TRBJ2-7 is a better fit for the DNA end. Germline V gives CDR1 DFQATT, CDR2 SNEGSKA (reference sequence). The CDR3 runs 12 residues. CDR3: CSAASAAYEQYF. The DNA for the CDR3 is TGCAGTGCTGCCTCCGCCGCGTACGAGCAGTACTTC.

The rearrangement links TRBV6-6 to TRBJ1-2; D is possibly TRBD1 (5 bases). CDR1 and CDR2 from the germline V gene are MNHNY and SVGAGI (reference sequence). The CDR3 is made up of 16 amino acids. V lost 7 bases and J 4 bases, leaving 22 bases between the germline ends. CDR3 in DNA: TGTGCCAGCATTGACGAAGGAGACAGCCTAAGCTATGGCTACACCTTC. Amino acid sequence: CASIDEGDSLSYGYTF.

V is TRBV7-9 and J is TRBJ1-2, with TRBD1 matching 9 bases. J lost 7 bases, V lost 3 bases, and 6 bases had no gene match. The CDR3 is 14 residues long. Germline values: CDR1 SEHNR, CDR2 FQNEAQ (reference sequence). The CDR3 DNA follows: TGTGCCAGCAGCTTTCTAGGACAGGGGTTTGGCTACACCTTC. This gives the protein CASSFLGQGFGYTF.

This sequence joins TRBV27 and TRBJ2-5; D uncertain. The CDR3 covers 14 residues. The V gene lost 5 bases and the J gene lost 2 bases, with 12 bases spanning the gap. CDR1 is MNHEY and CDR2 is SMNVEV in the germline V gene (reference sequence). CDR3 nucleotides: TGTGCCAGCAGTCCCGATCTGGGACAAGAGACCCAGTACTTC. It yields the protein CASSPDLGQETQYF.

The V call is TRBV6-6, the J call TRBJ2-4, with 7 bases matching TRBD2. The tail of the sequence fits TRBJ2-5 better, so the J call may be wrong. This CDR3 is 15 amino acids long. CDR1 MNHNY and CDR2 SVGAGI come from the germline V gene (reference sequence). The CDR3 reads CASSYVGGGVETQYF. The CDR3 DNA is TGTGCCAGCAGTTACGTGGGGGGGGGAGTGGAGACCCAGTACTTC.

The sample holds a few counts of this clonotype. CDR3 nucleotide sequence: TGTGCCAGCAGTTACGGCGGAAACAATGAGCAGTTCTTC. Protein sequence: CASSYGGNNEQFF. The chain recombines TRBV6-2 or TRBV6-3 with TRBJ2-1; the D is unclear. This CDR3 region has 13 residues. Germline V gene sequence: CDR1 MNHEY, CDR2 SVGEGT. The germline V and J ends were trimmed by 2 bases and 5 bases, with 7 bases remaining between them.

The V gene is TRBV29-1, the J gene TRBJ2-1; D is tentatively TRBD1 or TRBD2 (6 bases each). Germline V lookup: CDR1 SQVTM, CDR2 ANQGSEA. Between the trimmed V and J ends, which lost 6 bases and 6 bases, there was a span of 12 bases. CDR3 length equals 12 residues. The CDR3 here is CSVQQGGNEQFF. CDR3 nucleotide sequence: TGCAGCGTCCAACAGGGAGGCAATGAGCAGTTCTTC.

This clonotype has at least ten counts. Germline is not matched at one junction end, which may reflect a read error. V usage is TRBV12-3 or TRBV12-4 and J usage is TRBJ2-5; D unresolved. The CDR3 is made up of 13 amino acids. As DNA, the CDR3 is TGTGCCAGCAGCTTAGGCAACCAAGAGACCCAGTACTTC. Protein sequence: CASSLGNQETQYF.

This chain uses TRBV20-1 with TRBJ2-7; D remains unclear. This CDR3 has 13 amino acids. The ends were cut back, 5 bases at V and 2 bases at J, with 13 bases in the middle. Germline CDR1 and CDR2: DFQATT and SNEGSKA (reference sequence). The CDR3, as DNA: TGCAGTGCTTTAACGGATTCCACCTACGAGCAGTACTTC. As protein: CSALTDSTYEQYF.

The CDR3 DNA is TGCGCCAGCAGTGAATTAGGACAGACGAACACTGAAGCTTTCTTT. It translates to CASSELGQTNTEAFF. The chain couples TRBV10-2 to TRBJ1-1; a weak D match, TRBD1 (6 bases). V gave up 3 bases and J gave up 1 base, with 12 bases separating them. Germline V CDR1 and CDR2: WSHSY, SAAADI. The CDR3 is 15 amino acids.

This clonotype was counted a few times. This chain connects TRBV29-1 to TRBJ2-1; no clear D gene. V lost 8 bases, J lost 5 bases, and 19 bases lay in between. CDR1 and CDR2 (germline): SQVTM, ANQGSEA. The CDR3 sequence is 14 residues long. CDR3 in DNA: TGCAGCACCAGCCCCAGGAGTGGGAACAATGAGCAGTTCTTC. This translates into CSTSPRSGNNEQFF.

The chain combines TRBV28 with TRBJ1-3; 7 positions match TRBD1. Germline CDR1 and CDR2: MDHEN and SYDVKM. Unmatched junction bases numbered 11, after V lost 10 bases and J lost 8 bases. CDR3 length equals 13 residues. CDR3: CATEDRSADTIYF. The CDR3 bases are TGTGCCACTGAGGACAGGAGCGCAGACACCATATATTTT.

This chain links TRBV29-1 with TRBJ2-7, with TRBD2 as a possible D gene (6 bases). The germline CDR1 and CDR2 sequences are SQVTM and ANQGSEA. The CDR3 spans 11 residues. V dropped 0 bases and J dropped 9 bases, with 9 bases sitting between them. In DNA, the CDR3 is TGCAGCGTTGAAGAGGCGGGGAGGCAGTACTTC. This gives the protein CSVEEAGRQYF.

This rearrangement joins TRBV29-1 to TRBJ2-5, with 14 bases fitting TRBD2. V lost 7 bases to trimming and J lost 5 bases; unmatched junction nucleotides: 21. Germline CDR1 SQVTM, CDR2 ANQGSEA. The CDR3 loop spans 19 amino acids. CDR3 nucleotides: TGCAGCGCATTGACCGGGCACCTGACTAGCGGGAGGGCCAGGGAGACCCAGTACTTC. It translates to CSALTGHLTSGRARETQYF.

Concerning this clonotype itself: One end of the junction varies from germline; a read error may be responsible. The gene calls are TRBV6-4 and TRBJ2-1; a weak D match, TRBD2 (5 bases). From germline, CDR1 is MRHNA and CDR2 SNTAGT. The CDR3 contains 13 residues. The CDR3 DNA reads as TGTGCCAGCAGTGACTCGCCCACCGGGGAGCTGTTCTTC. It yields the protein CASSDSPTGELFF.

This clonotype has only a few counts. The V and J genes are TRBV29-1 and TRBJ2-7; D is unclear. The CDR3 is 12 amino acids. With 4 bases removed from V and 2 bases from J, the gap between germline ends came to 9 bases. Germline V gene sequence: CDR1 SQVTM, CDR2 ANQGSEA. The CDR3 DNA follows: TGCAGCGTTGGGGCCTCTCCCTACGAGCAGTACTTC. It yields the protein CSVGASPYEQYF.

V usage is TRBV2 and J usage is TRBJ2-1; TRBD2 matches at 11 bases. This CDR3 has 13 amino acids. V shed 9 bases and J 8 bases; nucleotides not matched to a gene: 6. Germline values: CDR1 SNHLY, CDR2 FYNNEI. This CDR3 reads CASLAGGPYEQFF. DNA of the CDR3: TGTGCCAGTTTAGCGGGAGGGCCCTATGAGCAGTTCTTC.